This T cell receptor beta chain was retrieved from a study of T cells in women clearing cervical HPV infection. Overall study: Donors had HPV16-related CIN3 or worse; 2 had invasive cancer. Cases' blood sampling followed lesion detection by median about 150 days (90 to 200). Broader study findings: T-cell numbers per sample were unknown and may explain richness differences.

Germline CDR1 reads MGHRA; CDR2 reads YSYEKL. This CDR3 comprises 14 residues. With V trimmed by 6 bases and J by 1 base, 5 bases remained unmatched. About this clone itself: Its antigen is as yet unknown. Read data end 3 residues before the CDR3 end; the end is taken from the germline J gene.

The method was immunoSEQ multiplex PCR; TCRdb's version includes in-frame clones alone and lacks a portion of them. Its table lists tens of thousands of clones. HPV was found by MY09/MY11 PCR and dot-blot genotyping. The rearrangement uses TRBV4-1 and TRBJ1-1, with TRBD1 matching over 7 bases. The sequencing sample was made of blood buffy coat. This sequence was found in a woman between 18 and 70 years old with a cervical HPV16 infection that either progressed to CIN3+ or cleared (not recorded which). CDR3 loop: CASRLDRPNTEAFF. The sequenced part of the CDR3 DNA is TGCGCCAGCAGGCTGGACAGGCCGAACACTGAA.